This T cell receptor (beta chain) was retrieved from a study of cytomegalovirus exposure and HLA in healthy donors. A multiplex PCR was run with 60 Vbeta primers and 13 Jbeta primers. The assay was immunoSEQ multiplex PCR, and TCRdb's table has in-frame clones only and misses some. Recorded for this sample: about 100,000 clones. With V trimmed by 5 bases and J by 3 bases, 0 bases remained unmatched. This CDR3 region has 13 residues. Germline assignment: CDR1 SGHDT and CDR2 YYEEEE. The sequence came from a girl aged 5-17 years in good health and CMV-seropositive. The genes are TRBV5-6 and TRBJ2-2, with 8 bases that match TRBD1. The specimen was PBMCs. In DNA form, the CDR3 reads TGTGCCAGCAGGACAGGGGACACCGGGGAGCTGTTTTTT. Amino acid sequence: CASRTGDTGELFF.